The rows below give T cell receptor beta chains drawn from one sample of a study of siplizumab effects on memory and regulatory T cells. Clones were read by immunoSEQ multiplex PCR, and TCRdb kept only the in-frame ones, dropping some. The sample has approximately 100,000 clones, around 93% seen once. Sample: non-Treg CD4+ T cells sorted from blood. Source of these receptors: a human donor in good health. CDR3s include the opening cysteine and the closing phenylalanine or tryptophan. Fields, in order: J gene, clone size, D gene, V gene, CDR3 DNA, CDR3 protein. D genes are given only for firm matches. Some rows have no size entry. The others give once, few or many, or a class for an expanded clone.

j_gene: TRBJ2-7
abundance: once
d_gene: -
v_gene: TRBV6-5
CDR3nt: TGTGCCAGCAGTTATGGGGGAAATAAGTACTTC
CDR3aa: CASSYGGNKYF

j_gene: TRBJ1-2
abundance: -
d_gene: -
v_gene: TRBV10-3
CDR3nt: TGTGCCATCAGTGAGTCCGTACAGGGCGATGGCTACACCTTC
CDR3aa: CAISESVQGDGYTF

j_gene: TRBJ2-3
abundance: -
d_gene: TRBD2
v_gene: TRBV10-3
CDR3nt: TGTGCCATCAGTGTGGGGGCTAGCGGGCGCACAGATACGCAGTATTTT
CDR3aa: CAISVGASGRTDTQYF

j_gene: TRBJ2-7
abundance: -
d_gene: -
v_gene: TRBV2
CDR3nt: TGTGCCAGCACTAACTACGGGGGTACCTACGAGCAGTACTTC
CDR3aa: CASTNYGGTYEQYF

j_gene: TRBJ2-7
abundance: -
d_gene: TRBD1
v_gene: TRBV19
CDR3nt: TGTGCCAGTAGTCTACAGGGGTTGAATTCCTACGAGCAGTACTTC
CDR3aa: CASSLQGLNSYEQYF

j_gene: TRBJ2-3
abundance: -
d_gene: TRBD2
v_gene: TRBV4-2
CDR3nt: TGTGCCAGCAGCCAAGGGCTAGCGGGGGGAGCTATGATGACAGATACGCAGTATTTT
CDR3aa: CASSQGLAGGAMMTDTQYF

j_gene: TRBJ1-5
abundance: -
d_gene: -
v_gene: TRBV10-3
CDR3nt: TGTGCCATCAGTGAGTTGGGAACAAGCAATCAGCCCCAGCATTTT
CDR3aa: CAISELGTSNQPQHF

j_gene: TRBJ1-6
abundance: -
d_gene: -
v_gene: TRBV28
CDR3nt: TGTGCCAGCAGTTTAAGCGGGGTGTATGTTTTCTCACCCCTCCACTTT
CDR3aa: CASSLSGVYVFSPLHF

j_gene: TRBJ1-2
abundance: -
d_gene: -
v_gene: TRBV15
CDR3nt: TGTGCCACCAGCAGACAACAGGCCGGATATGGCTACACCTTC
CDR3aa: CATSRQQAGYGYTF

j_gene: TRBJ1-3
abundance: -
d_gene: -
v_gene: TRBV11-2
CDR3nt: TGTGCCAGCAGCTTAAGAGGGGGAAACACCATATATTTT
CDR3aa: CASSLRGGNTIYF

j_gene: TRBJ1-4
abundance: -
d_gene: -
v_gene: TRBV6-5
CDR3nt: TGTGCCAGCAGTTATGCGCAGGGCTTGGGAAAACTGTTTTTT
CDR3aa: CASSYAQGLGKLFF

j_gene: TRBJ1-1
abundance: -
d_gene: -
v_gene: TRBV6-1
CDR3nt: TGTGCCAGCATACTTGGGGTCACTGAAGCTTTCTTT
CDR3aa: CASILGVTEAFF

j_gene: TRBJ2-7
abundance: -
d_gene: TRBD1
v_gene: TRBV5-6
CDR3nt: TGTGCCAGCAGCAAAAGGACAGGTTTTTTGGGCTCCTACGAGCAGTACTTC
CDR3aa: CASSKRTGFLGSYEQYF

j_gene: TRBJ2-2
abundance: -
d_gene: -
v_gene: TRBV12-5
CDR3nt: TGTGCTAGTGGTTTAGGGGGTATGACCGGGGAGCTGTTTTTT
CDR3aa: CASGLGGMTGELFF

j_gene: TRBJ2-2
abundance: -
d_gene: -
v_gene: TRBV2
CDR3nt: TGTGCCAGCAGTGAGTCGGGGGCCAACACCGGGGAGCTGTTTTTT
CDR3aa: CASSESGANTGELFF

j_gene: TRBJ1-1
abundance: once
d_gene: TRBD1
v_gene: TRBV5-4
CDR3nt: TGTGCCAGCAGCGCCGTTACAGGGGTGGGAACTGAAGCTTTCTTT
CDR3aa: CASSAVTGVGTEAFF

j_gene: TRBJ1-1
abundance: -
d_gene: -
v_gene: TRBV11-3
CDR3nt: TGTGCCAGCAGCTTAGGACCGAACACTGAAGCTTTCTTT
CDR3aa: CASSLGPNTEAFF

j_gene: TRBJ1-1
abundance: -
d_gene: -
v_gene: TRBV7-2
CDR3nt: TGTGCCAGCAGCTTAGTTTGGGGCGTCAGCACTGAAGCTTTCTTT
CDR3aa: CASSLVWGVSTEAFF

j_gene: TRBJ2-3
abundance: -
d_gene: -
v_gene: TRBV9
CDR3nt: TGTGCCAGCAGCCTAACGACAGGATCGGGTACAGATACGCAGTATTTT
CDR3aa: CASSLTTGSGTDTQYF

j_gene: TRBJ2-7
abundance: -
d_gene: -
v_gene: TRBV6-5
CDR3nt: TGTGCCAGCAGTTTAGGGATCGAGCAGTACTTC
CDR3aa: CASSLGIEQYF

j_gene: TRBJ1-1
abundance: -
d_gene: -
v_gene: TRBV19
CDR3nt: TGTGCCAGTAGTATAGTACCAGGGAACACTGAAGCTTTCTTT
CDR3aa: CASSIVPGNTEAFF

j_gene: TRBJ1-5
abundance: once
d_gene: -
v_gene: TRBV10-1
CDR3nt: TGCGCCAGCACTGAAGGGCAGCCGCCCAATCAGCCCCAGCATTTT
CDR3aa: CASTEGQPPNQPQHF

j_gene: TRBJ2-3
abundance: -
d_gene: TRBD1
v_gene: TRBV5-5
CDR3nt: TGTGCCGCCTCCCCCCGGACAGGGGGCGGAGCAGATACGCAGTATTTT
CDR3aa: CAASPRTGGGADTQYF

j_gene: TRBJ1-1
abundance: -
d_gene: -
v_gene: TRBV19
CDR3nt: TGTGCCAGTACCGAACTCGATAGGGGGACTGAAGCTTTCTTT
CDR3aa: CASTELDRGTEAFF

j_gene: TRBJ2-6
abundance: -
d_gene: -
v_gene: TRBV18
CDR3nt: TGTGCCAGCTCACCACCGAATTCTGGGGCCAACGTCCTGACTTTC
CDR3aa: CASSPPNSGANVLTF

j_gene: TRBJ1-5
abundance: -
d_gene: TRBD1
v_gene: TRBV7-2
CDR3nt: TGTGCCAGCAGCTTAGCCGGACAGGGAATCAATCAGCCCCAGCATTTT
CDR3aa: CASSLAGQGINQPQHF

j_gene: TRBJ1-3
abundance: once
d_gene: -
v_gene: TRBV15
CDR3nt: TGTGCCACCAGCAGAGGACCGGCTGGAAACACCATATATTTT
CDR3aa: CATSRGPAGNTIYF

j_gene: TRBJ2-7
abundance: -
d_gene: -
v_gene: TRBV5-1
CDR3nt: TGCGCCAGCAGCTTGGGGTTAGGGGCCTACGAGCAGTACTTC
CDR3aa: CASSLGLGAYEQYF

j_gene: TRBJ1-6
abundance: -
d_gene: -
v_gene: TRBV28
CDR3nt: TGTGCCAGCAGCCTGCTCGGGGGTAATTCACCCCTCCACTTT
CDR3aa: CASSLLGGNSPLHF

j_gene: TRBJ2-3
abundance: -
d_gene: TRBD1
v_gene: TRBV6-5
CDR3nt: TGTGCCAGCAGACGGGACAGTTTCACAGATACGCAGTATTTT
CDR3aa: CASRRDSFTDTQYF

j_gene: TRBJ1-1
abundance: -
d_gene: -
v_gene: TRBV5-1
CDR3nt: TGCGCCAGCAGCTTGGGGTCTAACACTGAAGCTTTCTTT
CDR3aa: CASSLGSNTEAFF

j_gene: TRBJ1-1
abundance: -
d_gene: -
v_gene: TRBV5-6
CDR3nt: TGTGCCAGCAGTCTAGGACGGCGGAACACTGAAGCTTTCTTT
CDR3aa: CASSLGRRNTEAFF

j_gene: TRBJ2-3
abundance: -
d_gene: -
v_gene: TRBV5-6
CDR3nt: TGTGCCAGCAGCTCCATCCCCGGTACGCAGTATTTT
CDR3aa: CASSSIPGTQYF

j_gene: TRBJ2-1
abundance: -
d_gene: -
v_gene: TRBV5-5
CDR3nt: TGTGCCAGCAGCACCGGGGGCAACACTTACAATGAGCAGTTCTTC
CDR3aa: CASSTGGNTYNEQFF

j_gene: TRBJ2-5
abundance: -
d_gene: TRBD2
v_gene: TRBV5-6
CDR3nt: TGTGCCAGCAGCTTGCCTAGCGGACAAGAGACCCAGTACTTC
CDR3aa: CASSLPSGQETQYF

j_gene: TRBJ2-3
abundance: -
d_gene: TRBD2
v_gene: TRBV7-2
CDR3nt: TGTGCCAGCAGCTTAGCGAGATCACTGGGACTAGCGGGGGGCCTTGGAACAGATACGCAGTATTTT
CDR3aa: CASSLARSLGLAGGLGTDTQYF

j_gene: TRBJ1-3
abundance: -
d_gene: -
v_gene: TRBV4-1
CDR3nt: TGCGCCAGCAGCCAAGTTACAGGCTCTGGAAACACCATATATTTT
CDR3aa: CASSQVTGSGNTIYF

j_gene: TRBJ2-5
abundance: once
d_gene: -
v_gene: TRBV7-2
CDR3nt: TGTGCCAGCAGCTTAGGTGGGACCCAGTACTTC
CDR3aa: CASSLGGTQYF

j_gene: TRBJ2-5
abundance: -
d_gene: TRBD1
v_gene: TRBV7-9
CDR3nt: TGTGCCAGCAGCCGGGGACAGGGAAAAGAGACCCAGTACTTC
CDR3aa: CASSRGQGKETQYF

j_gene: TRBJ1-3
abundance: -
d_gene: -
v_gene: TRBV7-9
CDR3nt: TGTGCCAGCAGCTTAGGCCAGGCCGGCGACACCATATATTTT
CDR3aa: CASSLGQAGDTIYF

j_gene: TRBJ1-6
abundance: -
d_gene: TRBD1
v_gene: TRBV6-5
CDR3nt: TGTGCCAGCAGAGCTGGACAGGGATACTCTTCACCCCTCCACTTT
CDR3aa: CASRAGQGYSSPLHF

j_gene: TRBJ2-3
abundance: -
d_gene: TRBD2
v_gene: TRBV6-4
CDR3nt: TGTGCCAGCAGTAAATCGGGACTAGCGGGGGGCCCTGGCTATACGCAGTATTTT
CDR3aa: CASSKSGLAGGPGYTQYF

j_gene: TRBJ1-6
abundance: once
d_gene: -
v_gene: TRBV29-1
CDR3nt: TGCAGCGCGGGAGGGGGGAATAATTCACCCCTCCACTTT
CDR3aa: CSAGGGNNSPLHF

j_gene: TRBJ2-3
abundance: -
d_gene: TRBD2
v_gene: TRBV6-6
CDR3nt: TGTGCCAGCAGTTACGGCGGGGGGGTGGGGACAGATACGCAGTATTTT
CDR3aa: CASSYGGGVGTDTQYF

j_gene: TRBJ2-7
abundance: -
d_gene: -
v_gene: TRBV6-6
CDR3nt: TGTGCCAGCAGTTACCTCGGTGGGGAGCAGTACTTC
CDR3aa: CASSYLGGEQYF

j_gene: TRBJ2-3
abundance: -
d_gene: -
v_gene: TRBV10-3
CDR3nt: TGTGCCATCAGTGACGGTCCCAGGGGTCTCACAGATACGCAGTATTTT
CDR3aa: CAISDGPRGLTDTQYF

j_gene: TRBJ1-5
abundance: -
d_gene: -
v_gene: TRBV7-2
CDR3nt: TGTGCCAGCAGCGTAGGGGGTCCTGACCGCAATCAGCCCCAGCATTTT
CDR3aa: CASSVGGPDRNQPQHF

j_gene: TRBJ2-4
abundance: -
d_gene: -
v_gene: TRBV18
CDR3nt: TGTGCCAGCTCACCTCCCCTGGGGGAAAACATTCAGTACTTC
CDR3aa: CASSPPLGENIQYF

j_gene: TRBJ2-7
abundance: -
d_gene: -
v_gene: TRBV6-5
CDR3nt: TGTGCCACCTCTGGCTGGCAGGCCTACGAGCAGTACTTC
CDR3aa: CATSGWQAYEQYF

j_gene: TRBJ2-7
abundance: once
d_gene: TRBD1
v_gene: TRBV19
CDR3nt: TGTGCCAGTAGTATAGATCAGAACAGGGGATCCGAGCAGTACTTC
CDR3aa: CASSIDQNRGSEQYF

j_gene: TRBJ1-2
abundance: -
d_gene: -
v_gene: TRBV12-5
CDR3nt: TGTGCTAGTGTCCGGGGGGGAGGATCGAACTATGGCTACACCTTC
CDR3aa: CASVRGGGSNYGYTF

j_gene: TRBJ1-3
abundance: -
d_gene: -
v_gene: TRBV18
CDR3nt: TGTGCCAGCTCACCAATCCCGGGGGCGCCAGGAAACACCATATATTTT
CDR3aa: CASSPIPGAPGNTIYF

j_gene: TRBJ1-2
abundance: -
d_gene: -
v_gene: TRBV4-2
CDR3nt: TGTGCCAGCAGCCAAGTAGGCAGGGGAGAGGGCTACACCTTC
CDR3aa: CASSQVGRGEGYTF

j_gene: TRBJ1-2
abundance: -
d_gene: -
v_gene: TRBV5-1
CDR3nt: TGCGCCAGCAGCTTGGAAGGACTCCTGGGAGGCTACACCTTC
CDR3aa: CASSLEGLLGGYTF

j_gene: TRBJ2-5
abundance: -
d_gene: TRBD1
v_gene: TRBV4-1
CDR3nt: TGCGCCAGCAGCCCCCGGACAGGGATTTTGGAGACCCAGTACTTC
CDR3aa: CASSPRTGILETQYF

j_gene: TRBJ2-4
abundance: once
d_gene: TRBD1
v_gene: TRBV5-1
CDR3nt: TGCGCCAGCAGCTTGGAAGGGGGCAGTGGCATTCAGTACTTC
CDR3aa: CASSLEGGSGIQYF

j_gene: TRBJ2-3
abundance: -
d_gene: TRBD1
v_gene: TRBV19
CDR3nt: TGTGCCAGTAGTATAGTCGGCTGGGACAGGGGGTCAGATACGCAGTATTTT
CDR3aa: CASSIVGWDRGSDTQYF

j_gene: TRBJ2-5
abundance: -
d_gene: TRBD2
v_gene: TRBV20-1
CDR3nt: TGCAGTGCGAGAGCAAGACTAGCCCTTCACTTC
CDR3aa: CSARARLALHF

j_gene: TRBJ1-2
abundance: -
d_gene: -
v_gene: TRBV13
CDR3nt: TGTGCCAGCAGCTTACCTACTTCGCGGGACGGTTCAAACTATGGCTACACCTTC
CDR3aa: CASSLPTSRDGSNYGYTF